The rows below give T cell receptor beta chains drawn from one sample of a study of shared clonotypes between healthy human individuals. The repertoire was sequenced with immunoSEQ multiplex PCR; TCRdb's copy has only in-frame clones and lacks some. The table has about 2.2 million clones, just under 95% seen once. The sample taken for sequencing was naive CD8+ T cells from PBMCs. These receptors were taken from a man aged 18 to 30 in good health. Some clones in this sample may be carry-over from other donors' samples. Each CDR3 is given with its conserved first and last residue. D genes are given only for firm matches. The size field is filled for only some rows; it gives once, few, many or a size class.

TGTGCCAGCAGCCTCCCGGGACTACCTTCCTACGAGCAGTACTTC	CASSLPGLPSYEQYF	TRBV7-2	TRBJ2-7	TRBD2	-
TGTGCCAGCAGTTTACGGAGGGGTTCAAATCAGCCCCAGCATTTT	CASSLRRGSNQPQHF	TRBV28	TRBJ1-5	-	-
TGTGCCAGCAGTTTAAGGCTGATGGCGGGAGGCTCGTACGAGCAGTACTTC	CASSLRLMAGGSYEQYF	TRBV27	TRBJ2-7	TRBD2	-
TGTGCCAGCAGCGTAGGGACAGGGGCCTACGAGCAGTACTTC	CASSVGTGAYEQYF	TRBV9	TRBJ2-7	TRBD1	few
TGTGCCAGCAGCGTAGCGTTCGGCCAGGCCAAGCGGAGAGGCAATCAGCCCCAGCATTTT	CASSVAFGQAKRRGNQPQHF	TRBV9	TRBJ1-5	-	-
TGTGCCAGCAGTTTTCGGGCGGGGTTTGTCCACGAGCAGTACTTC	CASSFRAGFVHEQYF	TRBV27	TRBJ2-7	-	-
TGTGCCAGCAGCGTATGGGGGGCCAGCAACAATGAGCAGTTCTTC	CASSVWGASNNEQFF	TRBV9	TRBJ2-1	-	-
TGTGCCAGTAGACAGGGGTGGGACACTGAAGCTTTCTTT	CASRQGWDTEAFF	TRBV19	TRBJ1-1	TRBD1	-
TGTGCCACCAGCAGAGTTCGGACAGACTACGAGCAGTACTTC	CATSRVRTDYEQYF	TRBV15	TRBJ2-7	-	-
TGTGCCAGCGGGGGGGGCACAGATACGCAGTATTTT	CASGGGTDTQYF	TRBV7-9	TRBJ2-3	TRBD2	-
TGTGCCAGTAGCACCAGGGCTCCCGGGGATGAAAAACTGTTTTTT	CASSTRAPGDEKLFF	TRBV19	TRBJ1-4	-	once
TGTGCCAGCAGGATTATAGGGGGCCTTCAGCCCCAGCATTTT	CASRIIGGLQPQHF	TRBV28	TRBJ1-5	TRBD1	-
TGTGCCAGTAGTATAAGGGCCAGCGGGAGTTCTGCCGAGCAGTACTTC	CASSIRASGSSAEQYF	TRBV19	TRBJ2-7	TRBD2	-